The 13 T cell receptor beta chains below all came from one sample that was sequenced in a study of vaccination and CD4 T cells after COVID-19. Sequencing of cultured CD4+ T cell DNA used the Oncomine TCR Beta short-read assay. TCRdb reprocessed the PCR reads via MiXCR and lists one record per CDR3 protein. The sample has 9,500 to 14,000 distinct CDR3 sequences; 69% are singletons. These receptors are not linked to any known antigen. Documented treatment: approximately 9-day PBMC culture with coronavirus spike peptide pools or control peptides (ViraFEST assay). Input material: CD4+ T cells from blood, cultured in vitro. The receptors were gathered from a human donor who had recovered from COVID-19.

The rearrangement links TRBV19 to TRBJ2-7, with D unclear. V gave up 5 bases and J gave up 4 bases, with 9 bases separating them. The CDR3 runs 12 residues. CDR1 is LNHDA and CDR2 is SQIVND in the germline V gene (reference sequence). This CDR3 reads CASSFLGYEQYF. The CDR3 DNA is TGTGCCAGTAGTTTCCTGGGGTACGAGCAGTACTTC. Supplemented by reference TRBV19 and TRBJ2-7, the full variable domain reads DGGITQSPKYLFRKEGQNVTLSCEQNLNHDAMYWYRQDPGQGLRLIYYSQIVNDFQKGDIAEGYSVSREKKESFPLTVTSAQKNPTAFYLCASSFLGYEQYFGPGTRLTVT.

The chain joins TRBV20-1 to TRBJ2-5, with 7 bases aligning to TRBD1. Trimming at V came to 6 bases and at J to 3 bases, leaving 10 bases not matched to a gene. The germline V gene has CDR1 DFQATT and CDR2 SNEGSKA (reference sequence). This CDR3 is built from 14 residues. CDR3 sequence (DNA): TGCAGTGCCCTTTCCGGGACAGTAAAAGAGACCCAGTACTTC. The encoded protein is CSALSGTVKETQYF.

This chain joins TRBV10-3 and TRBJ2-2, with 10 nucleotides matching TRBD1. The CDR3 has 14 amino acids. V shed 6 bases and J 6 bases; nucleotides not matched to a gene: 4. The germline V gene has CDR1 ENHRY and CDR2 SYGVKD. The CDR3 region is CAIRTGTGAGELFF. The CDR3 DNA is TGTGCCATCAGGACTGGGACAGGGGCCGGGGAGCTGTTTTTT.

The V and J genes are TRBV2 and TRBJ2-3; 11 nucleotides match TRBD1. Trimming cost V 8 bases and J 4 bases; bases outside gene matches: 2. The germline V gene encodes CDR1 SNHLY and CDR2 FYNNEI. This CDR3 has 13 amino acids. The CDR3 is CASGQGAPDTQYF. The DNA for the CDR3 is TGTGCCAGCGGACAGGGGGCCCCAGATACGCAGTATTTT.

The rearrangement joins TRBV19 to TRBJ1-1; D uncertain. The V gene lost 7 bases and the J gene lost 5 bases, with 14 bases spanning the gap. The CDR3 is 13 residues long. Germline CDR1 and CDR2: LNHDA and SQIVND (reference sequence). CDR3 loop: CASIGGIWTEAFF. The CDR3 region has the DNA TGTGCCAGTATCGGCGGCATCTGGACTGAAGCTTTCTTT.

The chain is built from TRBV2 and TRBJ2-5; maybe TRBD2 (6 bases). CDR3 length: 14 residues. V shed 6 bases and J shed 1 base, with 12 bases lying between them. Germline V gene sequence: CDR1 SNHLY, CDR2 FYNNEI. For the CDR3, the DNA is TGTGCCAGCAGCCGGGACTGGGGCCAAGAGACCCAGTACTTC. It codes for CASSRDWGQETQYF.

This clonotype was observed a few times. CDR3 bases: TGTGCCACCAGTGATTTGGGGGCGAACACCGGGGAGCTGTTTTTT. Protein sequence: CATSDLGANTGELFF. The V call is TRBV24-1, the J call TRBJ2-2; D is undetermined. The V end lost 0 bases, the J end lost 0 bases, and 4 bases lay between the germline ends. The CDR3 has 15 residues. Germline CDR1 and CDR2: KGHDR and SFDVKD.

This clonotype is labeled large. The rearrangement links TRBV12-3 or TRBV12-4 to TRBJ2-2, with D possibly being TRBD2 (6 bases). CDR3 size: 16 residues. The V and J ends lost 0 bases and 4 bases respectively, with 12 bases between them. The CDR3 DNA reads as TGTGCCAGCAGTTTAGCGGCGGGGCTCGGCACCGGGGAGCTGTTTTTT. Protein: CASSLAAGLGTGELFF.

This sequence joins TRBV2 and TRBJ1-2, with 8 bases that match TRBD1. After removal of 3 bases from V and 6 bases from J, the junction contained 3 bases not matched to a gene. In germline, CDR1 is SNHLY, CDR2 FYNNEI. The CDR3 has 13 amino acids. The CDR3 nucleotides are TGTGCCAGCAGTGACAGGGGGCCGCATGGCTACACCTTC. It translates to CASSDRGPHGYTF.

The J gene is TRBJ2-5, the V gene TRBV15; D remains ambiguous. The CDR3 is made up of 13 amino acids. V dropped 1 base and J dropped 5 bases, with 8 bases sitting between them. The germline CDR1 and CDR2 sequences are LNHNV and YYDKDF (reference sequence). The CDR3 spells CATSRGVLETQYF. For the CDR3, the DNA is TGTGCCACCAGCAGAGGGGTATTGGAGACCCAGTACTTC.

The rearrangement joins TRBV15 to TRBJ2-3; 10 nucleotides agree with TRBD2. The CDR3 length is 19 residues. Germline assignment: CDR1 LNHNV and CDR2 YYDKDF (reference sequence). J was trimmed by 0 bases and V by 0 bases; bases with no gene match: 9. The CDR3 sequence is CATSREGLAGVISTDTQYF. The DNA of the CDR3 is TGTGCCACCAGCAGAGAAGGTCTAGCGGGAGTGATTAGCACAGATACGCAGTATTTT.

The chain has TRBV30 and TRBJ2-1, with 9 bases fitting TRBD2. Trimming took 3 bases from V and 1 from J; bases not matched to a gene: 10. Germline CDR1 GTSNPN, CDR2 SVGIG (reference sequence). CDR3 size: 17 residues. CDR3: CAWRSRGSGGSYNEQFF. The CDR3 nucleotides are TGTGCCTGGAGGTCCCGGGGTAGCGGGGGTTCCTACAATGAGCAGTTCTTC.

The table lists this clonotype with a few counts. The V call is TRBV7-9, the J call TRBJ1-1; D gene uncertain. The CDR3 totals 14 residues. Trimming took off 4 bases at V and 4 bases at J, with 13 bases between the two ends. Per germline, CDR1 SEHNR and CDR2 FQNEAQ (reference sequence). The CDR3 nucleotides are TGTGCCAGCAGCTCCTTAAGTCGGGTCACTGAAGCTTTCTTT. Protein: CASSSLSRVTEAFF. The entire variable domain, with the rest obtained from reference TRBV7-9 and TRBJ1-1, is as follows: DTGVSQNPRHKITKRGQNVTFRCDPISEHNRLYWYRQTLGQGPEFLTYFQNEAQLEKSRLLSDRFSAERPKGSFSTLEIQRTEQGDSAMYLCASSSLSRVTEAFFGQGTRLTVV.